The source of this T cell receptor (beta chain) is a study of cytomegalovirus exposure and HLA in healthy donors. A multiplex PCR was run with 60 Vbeta primers and 13 Jbeta primers. Only in-frame clones appear in the TCRdb table, and some are missing; sequencing was by immunoSEQ multiplex PCR. The sample has more than 200,000 clones, and its top ten clones hold under 1%. The V and J ends lost 2 bases and 4 bases, in that order; junction bases with no gene match: 3. This CDR3 spans 14 amino acids. From germline, CDR1 is SGHRS and CDR2 YFSETQ. This chain links TRBV5-1 with TRBJ2-3, with 8 bases fitting TRBD2. The specimen was PBMCs. The TCR originated in a woman in her twenties or thirties in good health and CMV-seropositive. The CDR3, as DNA: TGCGCCAGCAGCTTCGGGGGGGCATCAGATACGCAGTATTTT. This gives the protein CASSFGGASDTQYF.